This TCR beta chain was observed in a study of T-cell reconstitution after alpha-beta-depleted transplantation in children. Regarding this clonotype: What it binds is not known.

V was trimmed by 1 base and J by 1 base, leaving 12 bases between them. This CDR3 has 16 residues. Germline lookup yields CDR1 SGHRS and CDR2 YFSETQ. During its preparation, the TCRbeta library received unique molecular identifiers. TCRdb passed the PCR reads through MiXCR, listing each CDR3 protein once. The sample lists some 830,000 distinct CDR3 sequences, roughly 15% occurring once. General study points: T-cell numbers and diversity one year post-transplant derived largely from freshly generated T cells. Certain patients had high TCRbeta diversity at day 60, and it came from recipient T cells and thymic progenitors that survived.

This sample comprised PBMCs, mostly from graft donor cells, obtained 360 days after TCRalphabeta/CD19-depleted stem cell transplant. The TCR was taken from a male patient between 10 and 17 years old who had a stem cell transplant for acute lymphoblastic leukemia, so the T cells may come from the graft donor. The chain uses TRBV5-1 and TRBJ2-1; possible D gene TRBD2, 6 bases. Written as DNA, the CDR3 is TGCGCCAGCAGCTTGTATAGCCGGGGGTCCTACAATGAGCAGTTCTTC. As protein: CASSLYSRGSYNEQFF.